Detailed here is one TCR beta chain. The antigen is undetermined. TCR beta CDR3 region amplification was performed from RNA transcripts. The TCR CDR3 first-round RT-PCR relied on the HTBI primer set. In TCRdb, the multiplex PCR reads were re-called with MiXCR into one record per CDR3 protein. Of around 300,000 distinct CDR3 sequences detected, roughly an eighth appear once; the ten largest clones hold roughly 33%. The data are from a study of T cells in Graves' hyperthyroidism and ophthalmopathy. Study results and limitations: Most thyroid clonotypes expanded above 0.001 appeared in blood too. Ophthalmopathy, which appeared later, was predicted by the model a median roughly 6.4 months before onset.

With duration under 3 months, ophthalmopathy was active: Clinical Activity Score at least 3, NOSPECS at least 4. From 9 to 10 ml of fresh peripheral blood, PBMCs were isolated. This sequence originates from a middle-aged woman with Graves' ophthalmopathy. The sample taken for sequencing was blood.

Here the CDR3 reads CASSDERGGAQHF. The CDR3 nucleotides read TGTGCCAGCAGTGATGAGAGGGGCGGGGCCCAGCATTTT. The chain recombines TRBV25-1 with TRBJ1-5, with D possibly matching TRBD1 (5 bases). Trimming took 3 bases from V and 11 from J, leaving 14 bases between them. CDR3 length: 13 amino acids. Germline V gene sequence: CDR1 MGHDK, CDR2 SYGVNS.